Each of the 26 T cell receptor beta chains below was sequenced from the same sample in a study of patients and donors after allogeneic stem cell transplantation. A single record per CDR3 protein comes from TCRdb applying MiXCR to the RT-PCR reads. The table has about 410,000 distinct CDR3 sequences, around 15% seen once. The source material was blood, either unsorted or a sorted T cell fraction (not recorded which). These TCRs come from a human donor who was either an allogeneic HSCT recipient or a stem cell or donor lymphocyte infusion donor (not recorded which). It is not recorded whose cells these are; they may come from a transplant donor.

The chain uses TRBV20-1 and TRBJ1-6; no clear D. The CDR3 is 13 residues long. CDR1 is DFQATT, CDR2 SNEGSKA, per germline (reference sequence). CDR3 loop: CSPIREANSPLHF. CDR3 DNA sequence: TGCAGCCCAATACGGGAGGCGAATTCACCCCTCCACTTT.

The CDR3 region has the DNA TGTGCCAGCAGGTGGAGGGGGGGTCAGCCCCAGCATTTT. This gives the protein CASRWRGGQPQHF. The chain links TRBV12-3 or TRBV12-4 to TRBJ1-5; a possible D gene is TRBD1 (6 bases). This CDR3 is built from 13 residues. Trimming took 6 bases from V and 6 from J, leaving 12 bases between them.

The chain employs TRBV7-9 and TRBJ2-7; D possibly corresponds to TRBD2 (6 bases). Trimming removed 5 bases from V and 3 bases from J, with 23 bases in between. The CDR3 has 17 amino acids. The germline CDR1 and CDR2 sequences are SEHNR and FQNEAQ (reference sequence). The CDR3 here is CASSPQLRVAGNYEQYF. CDR3 nucleotides: TGTGCCAGCAGCCCACAACTACGGGTGGCGGGAAACTACGAGCAGTACTTC.

This clonotype was observed a few times. J is TRBJ1-2 and V is TRBV6-5; unclear D gene. CDR1 MNHEY and CDR2 SVGAGI come from the germline V gene. V was clipped by 0 bases and J by 0 bases, with 8 bases between them. The CDR3 spans 15 residues. In DNA, the CDR3 is TGTGCCAGCAGTTACTCATGGCAGGCTAACTATGGCTACACCTTC. Protein sequence: CASSYSWQANYGYTF.

This clonotype was observed a single time. The rearrangement uses TRBV7-9 and TRBJ1-2, with D perhaps matching TRBD1 (6 bases). The CDR3 length is 15 residues. Germline V gene lookup returns CDR1 SEHNR and CDR2 FQNEAQ (reference sequence). The ends were cut back, 5 bases at V and 3 bases at J, with 16 bases in the middle. The CDR3 DNA follows: TGTGCCAGCAGCGACCGGGACATCCCCTACTATGGCTACACCTTC. Protein: CASSDRDIPYYGYTF.

There are a few counts of this clonotype. V and J are TRBV13 and TRBJ2-2; D ambiguous. The CDR3 totals 13 residues. Germline V gene data show CDR1 as PRHDT and CDR2 as FYEKMQ (reference sequence). V lost 5 bases and J 6 bases, leaving 10 bases between the germline ends. The CDR3 reads CASSRESAGELFF. The CDR3 DNA is TGTGCCAGCAGCCGCGAAAGCGCCGGGGAGCTGTTTTTT. Full variable domain (rest looked up from reference TRBV13 and TRBJ2-2): AAGVIQSPRHLIKEKRETATLKCYPIPRHDTVYWYQQGPGQDPQFLISFYEKMQSDKGSIPDRFSAQQFSDYHSELNMSSLELGDSALYFCASSRESAGELFFGEGSRLTVL.

This clonotype was seen a few times. This chain joins TRBV4-2 and TRBJ1-1; weak D call: TRBD1 (5 bases). Germline V gene lookup returns CDR1 LGHNA and CDR2 YNFKEQ. V was clipped by 2 bases and J by 1 base, with 14 bases between them. The CDR3 covers 16 residues. The CDR3 DNA follows: TGTGCCAGCAGCCAAAATCGGGACGGCCGGAACACTGAAGCTTTCTTT. The encoded protein is CASSQNRDGRNTEAFF.

The V and J genes are TRBV9 and TRBJ2-5, with D tentatively TRBD2 (5 bases). Germline-derived CDR1 and CDR2 are SGDLS and YYNGEE. The CDR3 spans 14 residues. The V end was cut by 2 bases, the J end by 9 bases, with 17 bases between. The CDR3 region has the DNA TGTGCCAGCAGCGTGGGAGACTCTCGACATCCCCAGTACTTC. Its protein is CASSVGDSRHPQYF.

The chain has TRBV7-6 and TRBJ2-3; possibly TRBD1 for D (5 bases). V was cut by 2 bases and J by 4 bases, with 10 bases left in between. Looked up from germline, CDR1 is SGHVS and CDR2 is FNYEAQ. The CDR3 has 14 amino acids. The CDR3 here is CASSLMDKADTQYF. In nucleotides, the CDR3 is TGTGCCAGCAGCTTAATGGACAAGGCAGATACGCAGTATTTT. The variable domain in full, with the rest retrieved from reference TRBV7-6 and TRBJ2-3, is GAGVSQSPRYKVTKRGQDVALRCDPISGHVSLYWYRQALGQGPEFLTYFNYEAQQDKSGLPNDRFSAERPEGSISTLTIQRTEQRDSAMYRCASSLMDKADTQYFGPGTRLTVL.

The chain is built from TRBV25-1 and TRBJ2-7, with 9 positions matching TRBD1. Looked up from germline, CDR1 is MGHDK and CDR2 is SYGVNS. This CDR3 region has 15 residues. Trimming at V came to 0 bases and at J to 4 bases, leaving 4 bases not matched to a gene. The CDR3 reads CASSEYGTGWYEQYF. The CDR3 coding sequence is TGTGCCAGCAGTGAATACGGGACAGGGTGGTACGAGCAGTACTTC.

This clonotype appeared a few times. The rearrangement links TRBV20-1 to TRBJ1-2, with 8 positions matching TRBD1. CDR1 and CDR2 from the germline V gene are DFQATT and SNEGSKA (reference sequence). Trimming removed 7 bases from V and 3 bases from J; junction bases left unmatched: 4. This CDR3 region has 12 residues. The CDR3 sequence is CSGDRFDYGYTF. Written as DNA, the CDR3 is TGCAGTGGGGACAGGTTCGACTATGGCTACACCTTC.

This clonotype was recorded a few times. V and J are TRBV7-9 and TRBJ2-1; 13 bases align to TRBD2. The CDR3 spans 15 residues. CDR1 is SEHNR, CDR2 FQNEAQ, per germline (reference sequence). After removal of 5 bases from V and 8 bases from J, the junction contained 6 bases not matched to a gene. In nucleotides, the CDR3 is TGTGCCAGCAGCCGAACTAGCGGGGGGGCCTATGAGCAGTTCTTC. Translating it yields CASSRTSGGAYEQFF.

This clonotype came up once. V and J are TRBV12-3 or TRBV12-4 and TRBJ1-1, with 7 bases aligning to TRBD1. The CDR3 length is 13 residues. Trimming cost V 8 bases and J 4 bases; bases outside gene matches: 7. The CDR3 region is CASRRGPSTEAFF. CDR3 in DNA: TGTGCCAGCCGAAGGGGGCCGAGCACTGAAGCTTTCTTT.

This rearrangement joins TRBV7-2 to TRBJ2-7, with 10 bases lining up with TRBD2. Trimming took 1 base from V and 4 from J; bases not matched to a gene: 7. The germline CDR1 and CDR2 sequences are SGHTA and FQGNSA. This CDR3 has 16 residues. The CDR3 sequence: CASSLGSSGGEYEQYF. In DNA, the CDR3 is TGTGCCAGCAGCTTAGGGTCTAGCGGGGGCGAGTACGAGCAGTACTTC.

This clonotype occurred a few times. This rearrangement joins TRBV7-8 to TRBJ1-3; no clear D gene. This CDR3 has 17 residues. V shed 5 bases and J shed 0 bases, with 17 bases lying between them. The germline gives CDR1 SGHVS, CDR2 FQNEAQ. This CDR3 is CASSPNPGRSSGNTIYF. The CDR3 nucleotides read TGTGCCAGCAGCCCCAATCCCGGACGGAGCTCTGGAAACACCATATATTTT.

The chain carries TRBV12-3 or TRBV12-4 and TRBJ2-4; 7 bases are a match to TRBD2. V was pared by 3 bases and J by 0 bases, with 2 bases of the junction left unmatched. The CDR3 is made up of 15 amino acids. DNA of the CDR3: TGTGCCAGCAGTTTGGGGGGGTTAGCCAAAAACATTCAGTACTTC. Protein sequence: CASSLGGLAKNIQYF.

This clonotype was seen more than once but under ten times. The rearrangement uses TRBV6-5 and TRBJ2-1, with unresolved D. The CDR3 runs 15 residues. The germline gives CDR1 MNHEY, CDR2 SVGAGI. Trimming shortened V by 4 bases and J by 0 bases, and 10 bases separated the two germline ends. The CDR3 bases are TGTGCCAGCAGTTGGACCGCCCCCTCCTACAATGAGCAGTTCTTC. Protein product: CASSWTAPSYNEQFF.

CDR3 residues: CASSQARGFYEQYF. The CDR3 coding sequence is TGTGCCAGCAGCCAAGCTAGGGGTTTCTACGAGCAGTACTTC. V gene TRBV4-2 combines with J gene TRBJ2-7; D may be TRBD1 (5 bases). V gave up 1 base and J gave up 3 bases, with 10 bases separating them. Germline CDR1 is LGHNA and CDR2 is YNFKEQ. This CDR3 has 14 amino acids.

The CDR3 sequence is CASSSLDRDNQPQHF. CDR3 DNA sequence: TGTGCCAGCAGTTCCTTAGACAGGGACAATCAGCCCCAGCATTTT. V is TRBV27 and J is TRBJ1-5, with 7 positions matching TRBD1. From germline, CDR1 is MNHEY and CDR2 SMNVEV (reference sequence). CDR3 length equals 15 residues. Germline trimming cut 4 bases from V and 3 bases from J; bases unmatched to any gene: 6.

This clonotype appeared a few times. The chain employs TRBV6-1 and TRBJ2-7; weak D call: TRBD2 (5 bases). V lost 6 bases and J 4 bases, leaving 10 bases between the germline ends. Germline CDR1 is MNHNS and CDR2 is SASEGT. The CDR3 sequence is 12 residues long. The CDR3 coding sequence is TGTGCCAGCAGCGGGATCCTATACGAGCAGTACTTC. This translates into CASSGILYEQYF.

This clonotype was seen more than once but under ten times. V gene TRBV9 combines with J gene TRBJ2-2; a weak D match, TRBD1 (5 bases). The V gene lost 2 bases and the J gene lost 7 bases, with 15 bases spanning the gap. The CDR3 has 15 residues. The germline CDR1 and CDR2 sequences are SGDLS and YYNGEE. The chain's CDR3 is CASSVSDSLGGELFF. CDR3 nucleotide sequence: TGTGCCAGCAGCGTGTCTGACAGTCTGGGCGGGGAGCTGTTTTTT.

This chain connects TRBV21-1 to TRBJ1-1. TRBV21-1 is recorded as a pseudogene. CDR3 length: 15 residues. For the CDR3, the DNA is TGTGCCAGCAGCAAGTGGCTACAGCTGAACACTGAAGCTTTCTTT. The encoded protein is CASSKWLQLNTEAFF.

This clonotype appeared many times. The rearrangement uses TRBV7-2 and TRBJ1-6; D is unclear. Deletions cut 5 bases from V and 6 bases from J, with 5 bases between. CDR3 length equals 12 residues. The germline gives CDR1 SGHTA, CDR2 FQGNSA. This CDR3 reads CASSPTNSPLHF. CDR3 coding DNA: TGTGCCAGCAGCCCAACTAATTCACCCCTCCACTTT.

CDR3 coding DNA: TGTGCCAGCAGCTTAGGAGGGGGACCAAACACCATATATTTT. This encodes CASSLGGGPNTIYF. The rearrangement uses TRBV7-8 and TRBJ1-3, with a possible D match to TRBD1 (6 bases). This CDR3 region has 14 residues. Germline V gene lookup returns CDR1 SGHVS and CDR2 FQNEAQ. Trimming took 1 base from V and 6 from J, leaving 10 bases between them.

The genes are TRBV7-6 and TRBJ2-5; D is perhaps TRBD1 or TRBD2 (7 bases each). The V and J ends lost 1 base and 9 bases respectively, with 24 bases between them. The CDR3 extends over 17 amino acids. The germline CDR1 and CDR2 sequences are SGHVS and FNYEAQ. Here the CDR3 DNA reads TGTGCCAGCAGCTTAGTGCTGACAGGGAGGGACACAGGGGCCCAGTACTTC. This gives the protein CASSLVLTGRDTGAQYF.

This clonotype appeared a few times. This sequence joins TRBV5-1 and TRBJ2-3; maybe TRBD1 (5 bases). Germline V gives CDR1 SGHRS, CDR2 YFSETQ. This CDR3 is 13 amino acids long. Trimming shortened V by 5 bases and J by 2 bases, and 9 bases separated the two germline ends. The chain's CDR3 is CASRDKSTDTQYF. The CDR3 DNA reads as TGCGCCAGCAGGGACAAATCCACAGATACGCAGTATTTT.